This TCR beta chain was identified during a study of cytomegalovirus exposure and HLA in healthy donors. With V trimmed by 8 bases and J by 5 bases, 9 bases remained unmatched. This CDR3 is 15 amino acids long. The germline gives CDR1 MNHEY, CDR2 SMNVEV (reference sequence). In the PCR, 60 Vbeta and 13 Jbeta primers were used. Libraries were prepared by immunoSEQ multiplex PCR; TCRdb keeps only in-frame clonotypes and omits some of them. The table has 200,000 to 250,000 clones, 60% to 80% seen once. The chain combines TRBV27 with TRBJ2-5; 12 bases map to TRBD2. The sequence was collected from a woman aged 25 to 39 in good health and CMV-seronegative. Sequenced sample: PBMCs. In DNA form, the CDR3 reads TGTGCCAGCGCGGCTAGCGGGGGGGCGGGTGAGACCCAGTACTTC. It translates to CASAASGGAGETQYF.